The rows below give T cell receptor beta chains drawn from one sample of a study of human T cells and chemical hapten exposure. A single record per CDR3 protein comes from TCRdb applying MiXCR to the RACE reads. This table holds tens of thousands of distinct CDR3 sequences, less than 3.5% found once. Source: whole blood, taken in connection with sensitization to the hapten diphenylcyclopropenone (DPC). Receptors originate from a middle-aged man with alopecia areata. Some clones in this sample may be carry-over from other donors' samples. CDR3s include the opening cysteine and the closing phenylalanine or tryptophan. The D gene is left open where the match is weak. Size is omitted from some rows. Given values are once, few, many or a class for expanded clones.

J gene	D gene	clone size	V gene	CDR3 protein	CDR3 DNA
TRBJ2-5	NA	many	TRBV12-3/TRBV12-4	CASSSGTLKETQYF	TGTGCCAGCAGTTCCGGGACTCTTAAAGAGACCCAGTACTTC
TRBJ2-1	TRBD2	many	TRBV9	CASSVGLAGTIGGSYNEQFF	TGTGCCAGCAGCGTAGGTCTAGCGGGGACCATAGGGGGCTCCTACAATGAGCAGTTCTTC
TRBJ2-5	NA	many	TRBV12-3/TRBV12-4	CASSLRETQYF	TGTGCCAGCAGCCTCCGGGAGACCCAGTACTTC
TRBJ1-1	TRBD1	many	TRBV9	CASSVEAGQGASEAFF	TGTGCCAGCAGCGTAGAAGCGGGACAGGGGGCTTCTGAAGCTTTCTTT
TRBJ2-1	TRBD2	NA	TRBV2	CASQRGPSVEQFF	TGTGCCAGCCAGCGGGGCCCCTCTGTAGAGCAGTTCTTC
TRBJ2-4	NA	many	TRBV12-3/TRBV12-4	CASTSPPEDIQYF	TGTGCCAGCACCTCTCCCCCGGAAGACATTCAGTACTTC
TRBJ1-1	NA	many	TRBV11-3	CANERRIEAFF	TGTGCCAACGAAAGGCGGATTGAAGCTTTCTTT
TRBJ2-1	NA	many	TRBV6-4	CASSERESGEQFF	TGTGCCAGCAGTGAAAGAGAATCCGGTGAGCAGTTCTTC
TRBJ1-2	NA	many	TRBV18	CASSPPDRGSIGYTF	TGTGCCAGCTCACCACCGGATAGGGGGTCGATCGGCTACACCTTC
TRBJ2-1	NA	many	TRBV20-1	CSARVRESYNEQFF	TGCAGTGCTAGAGTCCGGGAGTCCTACAATGAGCAGTTCTTC
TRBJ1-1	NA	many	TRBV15	CATSRDGTEAFF	TGTGCCACCAGCAGAGATGGGACTGAAGCTTTCTTT
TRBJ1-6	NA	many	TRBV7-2	CASSPQLMSSPLHF	TGTGCCAGCAGCCCTCAATTAATGAGTTCACCCCTCCACTTT
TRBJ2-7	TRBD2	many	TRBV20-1	CSALTTSGKEVQYF	TGCAGTGCTTTGACGACTAGCGGGAAGGAGGTGCAGTACTTC
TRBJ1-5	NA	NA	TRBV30	CAWSVGLFSNQPQHF	TGTGCCTGGAGTGTAGGTCTGTTTAGCAATCAGCCCCAGCATTTT
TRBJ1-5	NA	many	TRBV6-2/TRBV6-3	CASRRGGKEPQHF	TGTGCCAGCAGGCGGGGAGGGAAGGAACCCCAGCATTTT
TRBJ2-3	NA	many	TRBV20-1	CSANQAKLSTDTQYF	TGCAGTGCTAACCAAGCGAAACTAAGCACAGATACGCAGTATTTT
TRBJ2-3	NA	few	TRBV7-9	CASSLRGQDTQYF	TGTGCCAGCAGCTTAAGAGGCCAAGATACGCAGTATTTT
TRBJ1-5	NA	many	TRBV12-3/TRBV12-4	CASRPGANQPQHF	TGTGCCAGCAGGCCTGGGGCGAATCAGCCCCAGCATTTT
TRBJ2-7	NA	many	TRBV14	CASSHKVPGYYEQYF	TGTGCCAGCAGCCACAAGGTACCGGGGTACTACGAGCAGTACTTC
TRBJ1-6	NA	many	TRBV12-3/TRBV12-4	CASTPGGRRSPLHF	TGTGCCAGCACACCGGGAGGCAGGAGGTCACCCCTCCACTTT
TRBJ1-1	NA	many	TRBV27	CASSSRNMNTEAFF	TGTGCCAGCAGTTCCCGGAACATGAACACTGAAGCTTTCTTT
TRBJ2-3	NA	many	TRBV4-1	CASSQDRATSTWADTQYF	TGCGCCAGCAGCCAAGATCGGGCGACTAGTACCTGGGCAGATACGCAGTATTTT
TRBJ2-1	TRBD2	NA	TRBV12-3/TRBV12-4	CASSLKRLAGGYEQFF	TGTGCCAGCAGTTTAAAGCGACTAGCGGGAGGATATGAGCAGTTCTTC
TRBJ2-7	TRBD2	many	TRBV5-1	CASSLSLAGLNEQYF	TGCGCCAGCAGCTTGAGTCTAGCGGGGCTTAACGAGCAGTACTTC
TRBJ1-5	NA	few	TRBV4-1	CASSQGWTENRPQHF	TGCGCCAGCAGCCAAGGATGGACAGAAAATCGTCCCCAGCATTTT
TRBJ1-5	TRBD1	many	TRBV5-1	CASSPTGQSNQPQHF	TGCGCCAGCAGCCCAACGGGACAGTCTAATCAGCCCCAGCATTTT
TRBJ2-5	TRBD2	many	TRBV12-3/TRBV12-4	CASSLARGTSGFQETQYF	TGTGCCAGCAGTTTAGCGCGCGGAACTAGCGGATTCCAAGAGACCCAGTACTTC
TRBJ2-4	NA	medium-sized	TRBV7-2	CASSREGLAKNIQYF	TGTGCCAGCAGCAGAGAAGGGTTGGCCAAAAACATTCAGTACTTC
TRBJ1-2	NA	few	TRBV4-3	CASSPMGQGQGYTF	TGCGCCAGCAGCCCCATGGGGCAGGGTCAAGGCTACACCTTC
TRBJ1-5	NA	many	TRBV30	CAWSPDSNQPQHF	TGTGCCTGGAGCCCCGATAGCAATCAGCCCCAGCATTTT
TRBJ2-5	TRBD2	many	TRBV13	CASSFGLAGETQYF	TGTGCCAGCAGCTTTGGTCTAGCGGGTGAGACCCAGTACTTC
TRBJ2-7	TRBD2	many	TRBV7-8	CASSLAAGVINEQYF	TGTGCCAGCAGCTTAGCGGCGGGAGTTATAAACGAGCAGTACTTC
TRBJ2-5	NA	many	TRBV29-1	CSVAGRRRETQYF	TGCAGCGTTGCCGGGAGAAGAAGGGAGACCCAGTACTTC
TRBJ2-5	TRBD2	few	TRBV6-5	CASSPPSGLAGETQYF	TGTGCCAGCAGTCCCCCTAGCGGACTAGCGGGAGAGACCCAGTACTTC
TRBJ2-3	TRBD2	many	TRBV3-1	CASSRPGLAGLSDTQYF	TGTGCCAGCAGCCGGCCGGGACTAGCGGGATTGTCCGATACGCAGTATTTT
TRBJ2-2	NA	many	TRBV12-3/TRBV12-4	CASSLAENTGELFF	TGTGCCAGCAGTTTGGCTGAGAACACCGGGGAGCTGTTTTTT
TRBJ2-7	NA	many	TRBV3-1	CASSQAGTSYEQYF	TGTGCCAGCAGCCAAGCCGGGACATCCTACGAGCAGTACTTC
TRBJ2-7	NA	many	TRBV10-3	CAISESLGASSGQYF	TGTGCCATCAGTGAGTCTTTAGGTGCAAGTTCCGGGCAGTACTTC
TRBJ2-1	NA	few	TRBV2	CASSLLSRQFF	TGTGCCAGTAGTCTACTTTCCCGGCAGTTCTTC
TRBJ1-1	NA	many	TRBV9	CASSPRGRAEAFF	TGTGCCAGCAGCCCCAGGGGCAGGGCTGAAGCTTTCTTT
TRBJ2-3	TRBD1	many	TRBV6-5	CASIGTGRTDTQYF	TGTGCCAGCATTGGGACAGGGCGCACAGATACGCAGTATTTT
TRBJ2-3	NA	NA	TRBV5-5	CASRGAGSKDTQYF	TGTGCCAGCAGGGGGGCGGGATCCAAAGATACGCAGTATTTT
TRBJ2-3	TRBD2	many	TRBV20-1	CSASLIAGGNTDTQYF	TGCAGTGCTAGTCTGATAGCGGGAGGGAACACAGATACGCAGTATTTT
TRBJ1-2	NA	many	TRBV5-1	CASSLEEDPKGDYGYTF	TGCGCCAGCAGCTTGGAAGAAGACCCCAAGGGCGACTATGGCTACACCTTC
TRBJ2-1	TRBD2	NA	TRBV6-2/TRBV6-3	CASSRLAGGPWDEQFF	TGTGCCAGCAGCCGACTAGCGGGAGGGCCTTGGGATGAGCAGTTCTTC
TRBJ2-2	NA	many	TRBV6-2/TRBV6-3	CASSYFRSTNTGELFF	TGTGCCAGCAGTTACTTTCGCAGCACGAACACCGGGGAGCTGTTTTTT
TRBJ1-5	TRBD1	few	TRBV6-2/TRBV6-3	CASRLYRGQDQPQHF	TGTGCCAGCAGGCTATACAGGGGGCAGGATCAGCCCCAGCATTTT
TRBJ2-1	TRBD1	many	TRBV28	CASSFQDRDEQFF	TGTGCCAGCAGTTTCCAGGACAGGGACGAGCAGTTCTTC
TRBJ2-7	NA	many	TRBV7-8	CASSLADSSYEQYF	TGTGCCAGCAGCTTAGCTGACAGCTCCTACGAGCAGTACTTC